This T cell receptor beta chain was retrieved from a study of blood T cell repertoires in COVID-19. For the study at large: PBMCs, B-cell-depleted T cells, or T cells provided the cDNA or gDNA that made up the material.

The V and J ends lost 2 bases and 8 bases respectively, with 15 bases between them. Germline CDR1 reads SNHLY; CDR2 reads FYNNEI. This CDR3 comprises 15 residues. Using immunoSEQ multiplex PCR, the repertoire was profiled, and TCRdb retains in-frame clones only, with some absent. This table holds tens of thousands of clones, about four fifths found once. The receptor comes from a man older than 75 with active or convalescent COVID-19. The specimen sequenced was peripheral blood. This chain links TRBV2 with TRBJ1-4; a possible D gene is TRBD1 (5 bases). DNA of the CDR3: TGTGCCAGCAGTGAAAGGGTGAACAGGTGGGAAAAACTGTTTTTT. Residues: CASSERVNRWEKLFF.